Listed here is a single TCR beta chain. Its antigen is unknown. From germline, CDR1 is ENHRY and CDR2 SYGVKD. This CDR3 has 15 residues. The ends were cut back, 5 bases at V and 5 bases at J, with 15 bases in the middle. Once cultured for under 11 days, the cells underwent separation to obtain CD4+ T cells. This entry is derived from a study of vaccination effects on CD4 cells after COVID-19. Using immunoSEQ multiplex PCR, the repertoire was profiled, and TCRdb retains in-frame clones only, with some absent. The sample has 45,000 to 60,000 clones, about 83% seen once. Sequences were derived from CD4+ T cells from PBMCs cultured without peptide, sampled before COVID-19 vaccination. The source is a human donor who received a COVID-19 vaccine. This chain connects TRBV10-3 to TRBJ1-4; tentatively, D is TRBD1 (6 bases). The CDR3 is CAISKAAGENEKLFF. The DNA for the CDR3 is TGTGCCATCAGTAAGGCGGCAGGGGAAAATGAAAAACTGTTTTTT.